Each of the 8 T cell receptor beta chains below was sequenced from the same sample in a study of T cell responses to AZD1222 COVID-19 vaccine (dated by TCRdb to the early 2020s). Libraries were made using the immunoSEQ multiplex PCR assay. TCRdb limited this immuneACCESS table to in-frame rearrangements with V and J called. A share of clones is missing; checked studies link under half to unresolved V genes, and the rest is unexplained. This sample has about 130,000 clones in its table, and 70% to 90% of those were observed once. Of the sample, about 1.5% is held by the ten largest clones. The time point label here, explained by the study, means: baseline before first vaccination. The specimen comprised peripheral blood, sampled on day 0 of AZD1222 vaccination. Source of these receptors: an adult in good health.

This chain uses TRBV6-2 or TRBV6-3 with TRBJ2-4; 7 nucleotides line up with TRBD1. The CDR3 runs to 17 residues. Germline CDR1 and CDR2: MNHEY and SVGEGT. J gave up 0 bases and V 4 bases, and 9 bases lay outside the gene matches. CDR3 sequence: CASSSRTGLLAKNIQYF. CDR3 coding DNA: TGTGCCAGCAGTTCCCGGACAGGTCTACTAGCCAAAAACATTCAGTACTTC.

V gene TRBV6-6 combines with J gene TRBJ1-5; D unresolved. CDR1 and CDR2 (germline): MNHNY, SVGAGI (reference sequence). The CDR3 runs 15 residues. Trimming stripped 5 bases from V and 5 bases from J, with 16 bases between. The CDR3 is CASSPTGPKDQPQHF. The DNA of the CDR3 is TGTGCCAGCAGTCCAACCGGACCGAAGGATCAGCCCCAGCATTTT.

V is TRBV7-2 and J is TRBJ2-7; a weak D match, TRBD1 (6 bases). The CDR3 totals 14 residues. Per germline, CDR1 SGHTA and CDR2 FQGNSA. Trimming took 6 bases from V and 0 from J, leaving 12 bases between them. This CDR3 reads CASSLDRSSYEQYF. The DNA of the CDR3 is TGTGCCAGCAGTTTGGACAGATCCTCCTACGAGCAGTACTTC.

The V gene is TRBV27, the J gene TRBJ1-1; 9 bases line up with TRBD1. This CDR3 comprises 15 residues. V dropped 5 bases and J dropped 4; count of bases not matched to a gene: 8. Germline-derived CDR1 and CDR2 are MNHEY and SMNVEV (reference sequence). CDR3 in DNA: TGTGCCAGCAGTCTGGGGACAGGGAGGGTCACTGAAGCTTTCTTT. Amino acid sequence: CASSLGTGRVTEAFF.

The chain carries TRBV7-6 and TRBJ2-3; D might be TRBD1 (7 bases). Germline V gives CDR1 SGHVS, CDR2 FNYEAQ. The length of the CDR3 is 16 residues. The ends were cut back, 1 base at V and 4 bases at J, with 15 bases in the middle. The CDR3: CASSLVEAGQSDTQYF. In DNA, the CDR3 is TGTGCCAGCAGCTTAGTAGAGGCGGGACAGTCAGATACGCAGTATTTT.

This rearrangement joins TRBV28 to TRBJ1-1; D possibly corresponds to TRBD1 (6 bases). The CDR3 has 19 residues. The V end was cut by 3 bases, the J end by 1 base, with 24 bases between. Germline V gene data show CDR1 as MDHEN and CDR2 as SYDVKM. This chain's CDR3 is CASSFLWGGGTLWNTEAFF. The CDR3 DNA is TGTGCCAGCAGTTTCCTCTGGGGGGGCGGGACCCTGTGGAACACTGAAGCTTTCTTT.

The V gene is TRBV7-2, the J gene TRBJ1-1, with a weak D call TRBD1 (6 bases). This CDR3 is built from 13 residues. CDR1 SGHTA and CDR2 FQGNSA come from the germline V gene. Trimming removed 6 bases from V and 3 bases from J, with 11 bases in between. This CDR3 is CASRKPGDTEAFF. CDR3 nucleotides: TGTGCCAGCAGGAAGCCAGGGGACACTGAAGCTTTCTTT.

The rearrangement uses TRBV19 and TRBJ1-3; TRBD1 matches 9 bases. The CDR3 length is 15 residues. Germline values: CDR1 LNHDA, CDR2 SQIVND (reference sequence). V lost 6 bases and J lost 4; bases outside the gene matches: 7. CDR3: CASSKQGAQGNTIYF. DNA for the CDR3: TGTGCCAGTAGCAAACAGGGGGCGCAAGGAAACACCATATATTTT.